The 21 T cell receptor beta chains below were found in one sample sequenced in a study of shared clonotypes between healthy human individuals. Sequencing used immunoSEQ multiplex PCR; TCRdb keeps in-frame clones, though not all of them. The sample records about 1 million clones, 75% being singletons. Sequenced material: memory CD4+ T cells sorted from blood. Sample subset: CD45RA-negative fraction. The receptors here all came from a man aged 18 to 29 in good health.

The rearrangement links TRBV5-4 to TRBJ1-3, with D maybe TRBD1 (5 bases). V was cut by 0 bases and J by 2 bases, with 12 bases left in between. Germline V gene lookup returns CDR1 SGHNT and CDR2 YYREEE (reference sequence). This CDR3 region has 16 residues. This CDR3 reads CASSLVDREPGNTIYF. CDR3 nucleotide sequence: TGTGCCAGCAGCTTGGTTGACAGAGAACCTGGAAACACCATATATTTT.

The genes are TRBV19 and TRBJ1-4; tentative D call: TRBD1 (5 bases). With 3 bases removed from V and 9 bases from J, the gap between germline ends came to 8 bases. CDR1 LNHDA and CDR2 SQIVND come from the germline V gene (reference sequence). The CDR3 runs 12 residues. As DNA, the CDR3 is TGTGCCAGTAGTATGACAGCCCAAAAACTGTTTTTT. The encoded protein is CASSMTAQKLFF.

The V gene is TRBV9, the J gene TRBJ1-4; maybe TRBD1 (6 bases). CDR1 and CDR2 from the germline V gene are SGDLS and YYNGEE. V was clipped by 1 base and J by 0 bases, with 10 bases between them. The CDR3 length is 16 residues. The DNA of the CDR3 is TGTGCCAGCAGCGTATCACAGGGTGCAACTAATGAAAAACTGTTTTTT. The encoded protein is CASSVSQGATNEKLFF.

This clone has a count of ten or more. V gene TRBV10-3 combines with J gene TRBJ1-3; D uncertain. The V and J ends lost 0 bases and 0 bases respectively, with 6 bases between them. The CDR3 spans 15 residues. The germline V gene has CDR1 ENHRY and CDR2 SYGVKD. CDR3 DNA sequence: TGTGCCATCAGTGAGTCGAACAACTCTGGAAACACCATATATTTT. Translation gives CAISESNNSGNTIYF.

The J gene is TRBJ2-3, the V gene TRBV5-8; 9 bases agree with TRBD2. The V gene's germline CDR1 is SGHTS and CDR2 YDEGEE. V lost 5 bases and J lost 11; bases outside the gene matches: 12. There are 14 residues in the CDR3. CDR3 DNA sequence: TGTGCCAGCAGTATTAGCGGGGGCATCGAGAGGCAGTATTTT. Residues: CASSISGGIERQYF.

J is TRBJ1-2 and V is TRBV10-1; no clear D gene. The CDR3 is 11 residues long. Germline-derived CDR1 and CDR2 are WNHNN and SYGVQD (reference sequence). Trimming left V 11 bases short and J 4 bases short, with 11 bases between. CDR3 residues: CAHGSGYGYTF. CDR3 sequence (DNA): TGCGCCCACGGGTCGGGCTATGGCTACACCTTC.

This sequence joins TRBV4-3 and TRBJ2-1; 7 bases map to TRBD2. With V trimmed by 1 base and J by 3 bases, 9 bases remained unmatched. Germline CDR1 LGHNA, CDR2 YSLEER. This CDR3 region has 17 residues. CDR3 in DNA: TGCGCCAGCAGCCAAGTCTTTGGGCTAGCGGTCTACAATGAGCAGTTCTTC. It is translated as CASSQVFGLAVYNEQFF.

The chain couples TRBV28 to TRBJ1-1; D ambiguous. The CDR3 length is 16 residues. V dropped 5 bases and J dropped 6 bases, with 22 bases sitting between them. Germline CDR1 reads MDHEN; CDR2 reads SYDVKM. DNA for the CDR3: TGTGCCAGCAGTACCAGGCGGGCCCCCGGATATGCTGAAGCTTTCTTT. Encoded protein: CASSTRRAPGYAEAFF.

The chain carries TRBV19 and TRBJ2-2; tentative D call: TRBD2 (6 bases). Between the trimmed V and J ends, which lost 8 bases and 3 bases, there was a span of 7 bases. The germline CDR1 and CDR2 sequences are LNHDA and SQIVND (reference sequence). The CDR3 covers 12 residues. CDR3 amino acids: CASGGYTGELFF. The DNA of the CDR3 is TGTGCCAGTGGAGGGTACACCGGGGAGCTGTTTTTT.

A remark on this clone: This same CDR3 is encoded by further DNA sequences in the sample. The chain uses TRBV2 and TRBJ1-3, with D tentatively TRBD1 (5 bases). The CDR3 has 15 residues. The germline V gene encodes CDR1 SNHLY and CDR2 FYNNEI. V was clipped by 0 bases and J by 1 base, with 7 bases between them. The CDR3 loop reads CASSEASGSGNTIYF. DNA for the CDR3: TGTGCCAGCAGTGAAGCGTCAGGGTCTGGAAACACCATATATTTT.

This clone was seen only a few times. This chain connects TRBV6-1 to TRBJ2-4, with TRBD1 as a possible D gene (5 bases). V dropped 6 bases and J dropped 0 bases, with 12 bases sitting between them. This CDR3 has 15 amino acids. CDR1 is MNHNS and CDR2 is SASEGT in the germline V gene. CDR3 amino acids: CASSPDSIAKNIQYF. CDR3 DNA sequence: TGTGCCAGCAGCCCAGACAGTATAGCCAAAAACATTCAGTACTTC.

This clone was counted a few times. The rearrangement links TRBV5-4 to TRBJ1-1; D gene unclear. The CDR3 covers 16 residues. The germline V gene has CDR1 SGHNT and CDR2 YYREEE (reference sequence). V was cut by 0 bases and J by 0 bases, with 12 bases left in between. For the CDR3, the DNA is TGTGCCAGCAGCTTGGGAGGAGGTTACTTGAACACTGAAGCTTTCTTT. This gives the protein CASSLGGGYLNTEAFF.

This chain joins TRBV11-3 and TRBJ2-7, with 8 bases identical to TRBD2. Germline loops: CDR1 SGHNT, CDR2 YENEEA. The V and J ends lost 5 bases and 6 bases, in that order; junction bases with no gene match: 9. The CDR3 loop spans 14 amino acids. CDR3 region: CASSPQAGAGEQYF. The DNA for the CDR3 is TGTGCCAGCAGCCCCCAAGCGGGAGCCGGCGAGCAGTACTTC.

The chain couples TRBV28 to TRBJ1-2; the match to TRBD1 covers 7 bases. Germline assignment: CDR1 MDHEN and CDR2 SYDVKM. CDR3 length equals 13 residues. The ends lost 6 bases at V and 3 bases at J; junction bases unmatched: 4. The CDR3 protein is CASRIGTDYGYTF. The CDR3 nucleotides are TGTGCCAGCAGAATCGGGACAGACTATGGCTACACCTTC.

CDR3 in amino acids: CASSQGLAKNIQYF. For the CDR3, the DNA is TGCGCCAGCAGTCAGGGACTAGCCAAAAACATTCAGTACTTC. V and J are TRBV10-1 and TRBJ2-4; perhaps TRBD2 as D (6 bases). Trimming shortened V by 5 bases and J by 0 bases, and 8 bases separated the two germline ends. The CDR3 is made up of 14 amino acids. CDR1 and CDR2 (germline): WNHNN, SYGVQD (reference sequence).

This clone has only one observation. The chain recombines TRBV30 with TRBJ1-6; weak D call: TRBD1 (6 bases). Trimming took off 0 bases at V and 14 bases at J, with 11 bases between the two ends. Germline V gives CDR1 GTSNPN, CDR2 SVGIG (reference sequence). The CDR3 runs to 12 residues. As DNA, the CDR3 is TGTGCCTGGAGTGTGGGGGCGGTTACCCTCCACTTT. It codes for CAWSVGAVTLHF.

The V gene is TRBV5-4, the J gene TRBJ2-7; 10 nucleotides match TRBD1. Germline V lookup: CDR1 SGHNT, CDR2 YYREEE (reference sequence). This CDR3 is 13 amino acids long. With 3 bases clipped from V and 9 bases from J, the junction kept 6 bases outside the gene matches. The CDR3 bases are TGTGCCAGCAGCTCGGGACAGGGGTTGGGGCAGTACTTC. It codes for CASSSGQGLGQYF.

This chain connects TRBV7-8 to TRBJ1-2, with D perhaps matching TRBD1 (6 bases). The V gene lost 6 bases and the J gene lost 6 bases, with 8 bases spanning the gap. There are 11 residues in the CDR3. Germline V gene lookup returns CDR1 SGHVS and CDR2 FQNEAQ. CDR3 DNA: TGTGCCAGCAGTAACAGGGATGGCTACACCTTC. Its translation: CASSNRDGYTF.

This chain joins TRBV30 and TRBJ2-3; D may be TRBD2 (6 bases). The CDR3 consists of 15 residues. Germline CDR1 reads GTSNPN; CDR2 reads SVGIG (reference sequence). The V end lost 3 bases, the J end lost 1 base, and 14 bases lay between the germline ends. The CDR3 sequence: CAWREGLARTDTQYF. As DNA, the CDR3 is TGTGCCTGGAGGGAGGGCCTAGCTCGCACAGATACGCAGTATTTT.

The rearrangement joins TRBV5-1 to TRBJ2-5; TRBD1 might be the D (6 bases). The V and J ends lost 4 bases and 1 base respectively, with 17 bases between them. This CDR3 is 16 amino acids long. Germline V gene data show CDR1 as SGHRS and CDR2 as YFSETQ. This CDR3 reads CASSPWDKTFQETQYF. As DNA, the CDR3 is TGCGCCAGCAGCCCCTGGGACAAAACCTTCCAAGAGACCCAGTACTTC.

This clone has at least ten counts. The chain joins TRBV29-1 to TRBJ2-5, with a tentative D call TRBD1 (5 bases). The CDR3 has 12 amino acids. V lost 6 bases to trimming and J lost 2 bases, with 10 bases between them. Germline V gives CDR1 SQVTM, CDR2 ANQGSEA. The chain's CDR3 is CSVRTQQETQYF. For the CDR3, the DNA is TGCAGCGTGCGGACACAGCAAGAGACCCAGTACTTC.